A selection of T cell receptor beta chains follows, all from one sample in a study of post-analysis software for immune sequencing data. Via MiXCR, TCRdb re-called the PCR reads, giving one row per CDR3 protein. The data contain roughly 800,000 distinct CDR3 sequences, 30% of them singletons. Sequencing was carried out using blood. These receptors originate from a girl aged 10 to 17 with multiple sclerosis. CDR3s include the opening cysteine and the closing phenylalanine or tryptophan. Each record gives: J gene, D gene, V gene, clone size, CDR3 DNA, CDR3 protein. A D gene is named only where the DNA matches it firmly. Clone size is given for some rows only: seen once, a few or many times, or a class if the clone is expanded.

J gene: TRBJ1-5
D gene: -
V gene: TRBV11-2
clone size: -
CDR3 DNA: TGTGCCAGCAGCTTAGGTTCGGCAGTCGGGCAGCCCCAGCATTTT
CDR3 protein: CASSLGSAVGQPQHF

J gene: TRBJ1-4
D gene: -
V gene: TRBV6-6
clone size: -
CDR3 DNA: TGTGCCTGCAGTGGGAATGAAAAACTGTTTTTT
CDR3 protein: CACSGNEKLFF

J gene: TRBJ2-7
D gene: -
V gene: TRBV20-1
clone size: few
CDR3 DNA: TGCAGTGCCGAAGGAGGGGGGGAATACGAGCAGTACTTC
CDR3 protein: CSAEGGGEYEQYF

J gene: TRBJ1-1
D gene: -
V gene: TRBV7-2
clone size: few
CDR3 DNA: TGTGCCAGCAGCTTAGCTACGGGGACGAACACTGAAGCTTTCTTT
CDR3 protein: CASSLATGTNTEAFF

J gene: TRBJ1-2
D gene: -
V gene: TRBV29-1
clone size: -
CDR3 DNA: TGCAGCGCTGAAAAGGTGGGAAGCTACACCTTC
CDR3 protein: CSAEKVGSYTF

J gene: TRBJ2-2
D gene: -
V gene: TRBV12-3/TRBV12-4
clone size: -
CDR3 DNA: TGTGCCAGCAGTTTGGAGGACAGCAACACCGGGGAGCTGTTTTTT
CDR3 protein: CASSLEDSNTGELFF

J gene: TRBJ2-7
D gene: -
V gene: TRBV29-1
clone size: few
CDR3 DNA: TGCAGCGCCTATTCGCACTACGAGCAGTACTTC
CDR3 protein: CSAYSHYEQYF

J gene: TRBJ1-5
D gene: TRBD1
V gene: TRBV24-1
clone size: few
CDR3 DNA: TGTGCCACCAGTGACCCGGACAGGGGTCCCAATCAGCCCCAGCATTTT
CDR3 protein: CATSDPDRGPNQPQHF

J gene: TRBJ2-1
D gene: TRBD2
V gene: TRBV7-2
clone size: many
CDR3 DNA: TGTGCCAGCAGTTTAGCGGGGAGCTCCTACAATGAGCAGTTCTTC
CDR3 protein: CASSLAGSSYNEQFF

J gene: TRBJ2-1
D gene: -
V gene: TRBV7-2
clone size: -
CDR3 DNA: TGTGCCAGCAGCTTTTGGCAAACACGCCCGGACAATGAGCAGTTCTTC
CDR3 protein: CASSFWQTRPDNEQFF

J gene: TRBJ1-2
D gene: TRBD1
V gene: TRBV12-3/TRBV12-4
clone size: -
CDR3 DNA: TGTGCCAGCAGTTTCGGACAGGTCTATGGCTACACCTTC
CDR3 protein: CASSFGQVYGYTF

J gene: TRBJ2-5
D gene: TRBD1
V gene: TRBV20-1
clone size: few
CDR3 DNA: TGCAGTGCCCCGGGACAGGGTGGCCAAGAGACCCAGTACTTC
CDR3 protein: CSAPGQGGQETQYF

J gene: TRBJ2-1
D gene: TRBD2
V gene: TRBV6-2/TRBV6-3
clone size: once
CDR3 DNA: TGTGCCAGCAGCCCTCCGGGACTAGTTCAGTTCTTC
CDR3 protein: CASSPPGLVQFF

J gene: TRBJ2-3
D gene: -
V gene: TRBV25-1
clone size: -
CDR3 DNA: TGTGCCAGCGGCCCGATAGCTAGCAGGGGGGCTCTGGATACGCAGTATTTT
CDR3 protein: CASGPIASRGALDTQYF

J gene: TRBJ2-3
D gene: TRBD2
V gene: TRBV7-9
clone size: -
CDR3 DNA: TGTGCCAGCAGACCCCCTAGCGGGAGGGCCGGTTTTACAGATACGCAGTATTTT
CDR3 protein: CASRPPSGRAGFTDTQYF

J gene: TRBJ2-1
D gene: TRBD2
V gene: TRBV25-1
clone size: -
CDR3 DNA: TGTGCCAGCATCGGACTGGGCGGGAGCTCCTACAATGAGCAGTTCTTC
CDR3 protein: CASIGLGGSSYNEQFF

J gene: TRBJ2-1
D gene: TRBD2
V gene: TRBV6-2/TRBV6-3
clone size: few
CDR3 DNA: TGTGCCGGCAGTTGGACTAGCGGGAGTCTGGGCAATGAGCAGTTCTTC
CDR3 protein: CAGSWTSGSLGNEQFF

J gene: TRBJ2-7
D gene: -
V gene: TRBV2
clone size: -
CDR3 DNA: TGTGCCAGCAGTGATAGAATGTGGGGGTTTTCGGTCGAGCAGTACTTC
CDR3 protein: CASSDRMWGFSVEQYF

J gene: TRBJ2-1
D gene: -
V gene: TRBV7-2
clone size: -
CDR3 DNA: TGTGCCAGCAGCCCTACGGCCAGGACAGAGCAGTTCTTC
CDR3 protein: CASSPTARTEQFF

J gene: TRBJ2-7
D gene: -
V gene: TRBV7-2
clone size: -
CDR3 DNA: TGTGCCAGCAGCTTAGGAGTGATCTACGAGCAGTACTTC
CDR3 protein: CASSLGVIYEQYF

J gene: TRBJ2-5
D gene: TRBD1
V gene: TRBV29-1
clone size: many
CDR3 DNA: TGCAGCGCTCAGACAGGGGGCGAGACCCAGTACTTC
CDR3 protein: CSAQTGGETQYF

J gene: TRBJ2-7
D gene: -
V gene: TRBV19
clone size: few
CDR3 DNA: TGTGCCAGTAGTATGTGGGGAAACGAGCAGTACTTC
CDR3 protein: CASSMWGNEQYF

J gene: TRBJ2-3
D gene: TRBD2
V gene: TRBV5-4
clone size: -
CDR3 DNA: TGTGCCAGCAGCCTCGGGACTAGTCGCACAGATACGCGGTATTTT
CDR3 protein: CASSLGTSRTDTRYF

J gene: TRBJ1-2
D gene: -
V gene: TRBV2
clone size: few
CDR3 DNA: TGTGCCAGCAGTGATCCAAGACAGGCCAATAATAGAAACTATGGCTACACCTTC
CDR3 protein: CASSDPRQANNRNYGYTF

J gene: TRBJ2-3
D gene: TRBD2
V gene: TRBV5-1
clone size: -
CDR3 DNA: TGCGCCAGCAGCGGCGGGGGGGGCGTAGATACGCAGTATTTT
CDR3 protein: CASSGGGGVDTQYF

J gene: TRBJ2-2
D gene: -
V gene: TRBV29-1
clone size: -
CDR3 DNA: TGCAGCGCGTGGCGGGCGAGCGGGGAGCTGTTTTTT
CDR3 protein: CSAWRASGELFF

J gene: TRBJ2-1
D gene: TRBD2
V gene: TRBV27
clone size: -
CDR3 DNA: TGTGCCAGCAGTTTATACCCTAGCGGAGTCTACAATGAGCAGTTCTTC
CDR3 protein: CASSLYPSGVYNEQFF

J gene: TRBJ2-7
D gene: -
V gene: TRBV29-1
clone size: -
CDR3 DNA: TGCAGCGTTGCGCAGCCGGGGCGAGTCGATGAGCAGTACTTC
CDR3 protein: CSVAQPGRVDEQYF

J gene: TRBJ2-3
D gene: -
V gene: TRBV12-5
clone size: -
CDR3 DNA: TGTGCTAGTGGCAACACAGATACGCAGTATTTT
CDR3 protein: CASGNTDTQYF

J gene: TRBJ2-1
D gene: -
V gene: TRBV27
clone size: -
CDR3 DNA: TGTGCCAGCAGTTTAAGCCTGGACCCGAGCTTCGAGCAGTTCTTC
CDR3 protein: CASSLSLDPSFEQFF

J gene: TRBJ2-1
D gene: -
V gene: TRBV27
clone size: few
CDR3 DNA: TGTGCCAGCAGTCCTGTAGGGGATGAGCAGTTCTTC
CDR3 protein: CASSPVGDEQFF

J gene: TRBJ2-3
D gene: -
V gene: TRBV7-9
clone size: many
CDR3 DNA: TGTGCCAGCAGCTTAGTAGGCGTGACAAGCACAGATACGCAGTATTTT
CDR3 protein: CASSLVGVTSTDTQYF

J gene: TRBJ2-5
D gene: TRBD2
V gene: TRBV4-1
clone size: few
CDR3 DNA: TGCGCCAGCAGCATGGGGACTAGCGGGTACAAAGAGACCCAGTACTTC
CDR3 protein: CASSMGTSGYKETQYF

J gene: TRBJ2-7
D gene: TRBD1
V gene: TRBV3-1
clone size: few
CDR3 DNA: TGTGCCAGCAGCCAGAGGGGACAGTTCGGACAGCAGTACTTC
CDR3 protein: CASSQRGQFGQQYF

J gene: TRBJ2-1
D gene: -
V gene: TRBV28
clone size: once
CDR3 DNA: TGTGCCAGCAGTACAGACCGGGGGGCCGGCTCCTACAATGAGCAGTTCTTC
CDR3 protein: CASSTDRGAGSYNEQFF

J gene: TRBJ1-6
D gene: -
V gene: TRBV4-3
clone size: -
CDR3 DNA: -
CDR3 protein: CASSQVGRGSPRHF

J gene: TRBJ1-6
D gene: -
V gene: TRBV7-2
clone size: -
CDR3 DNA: TGTGCCAGCAGCTTAGATGGCAGGGGTAGCTCCTATAATTCACCCCTCCACTTT
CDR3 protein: CASSLDGRGSSYNSPLHF

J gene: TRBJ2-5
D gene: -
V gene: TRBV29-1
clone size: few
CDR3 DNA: TGCAGCGTTGACCCGAGTGAGGGCGGACCCGCGGACTTC
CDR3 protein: CSVDPSEGGPADF

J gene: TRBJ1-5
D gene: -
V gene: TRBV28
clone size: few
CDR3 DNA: TGTGCCAGCAGTTCAGGAGGCGCGGGGTGGCCCCAGCATTTT
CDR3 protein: CASSSGGAGWPQHF

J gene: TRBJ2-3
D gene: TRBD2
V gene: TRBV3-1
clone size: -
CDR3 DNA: TGTGCCAGCAGCCCCGGGACTAGCGGGGGCGATACGCAGTATTTT
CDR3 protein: CASSPGTSGGDTQYF

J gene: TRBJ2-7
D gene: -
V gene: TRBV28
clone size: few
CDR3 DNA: TGTGCCAGCAGTGTTACACTGAACTACGAGCAGTACTTC
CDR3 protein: CASSVTLNYEQYF

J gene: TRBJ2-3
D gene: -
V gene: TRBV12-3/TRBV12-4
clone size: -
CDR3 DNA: TGTGCCAGCAGTCACGGGTCGAGGGCAGATACGCAGTATTTT
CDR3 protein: CASSHGSRADTQYF

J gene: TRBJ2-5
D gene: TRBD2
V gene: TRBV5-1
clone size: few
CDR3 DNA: TGCGCCAGCAGCTCTCCGGGACTAGCGGCACCAATAGGGGAGACCCAGTACTTC
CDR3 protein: CASSSPGLAAPIGETQYF

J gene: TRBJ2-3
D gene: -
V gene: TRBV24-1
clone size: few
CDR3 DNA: TGTGCCACCAGTGATTTACCCCACGGCCAAGATACGCAGTATTTT
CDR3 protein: CATSDLPHGQDTQYF

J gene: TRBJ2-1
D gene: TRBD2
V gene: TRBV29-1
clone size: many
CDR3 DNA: TGCAGCGCCGACTCGGGACTAGCGGGGACGGCCTACAATGAGCAGTTCTTC
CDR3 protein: CSADSGLAGTAYNEQFF